The present TCR beta chain was sequenced within a study of read filtering for tumor transcriptome and immune sequencing. At the time of active disease, bone marrow was collected from every patient. The V gene end was trimmed by 5 bases and the J gene end by 4 bases; junction bases not matched to a gene: 2. This CDR3 has 13 residues. The germline V gene encodes CDR1 SNHLY and CDR2 FYNNEI. On this clonotype itself: Its antigen is undetermined.

Molecular barcoded adaptors covering alpha/delta and beta/gamma chains were used on 400 to 450 ng RNA. TCRdb re-called the reads through MiXCR, storing one row per CDR3 protein. Of tens of thousands of distinct CDR3 sequences in the sample, approximately 14% were seen once. Notes on the study in general: Even smaller IR-seq throughput identified most shared clonotypes.

V usage is TRBV2 and J usage is TRBJ2-5; 9 bases line up with TRBD1. Input material: a population of CD138-negative cells sorted from bone marrow. The receptor comes from a donor at least 40 years old with multiple myeloma. Written as DNA, the CDR3 is TGTGCCAGCAGTTACAGGGGGCCAGAGACCCAGTACTTC. This encodes CASSYRGPETQYF.